This T cell receptor beta chain was recorded in a study of Graves' ophthalmopathy and Graves' hyperthyroidism. Study-wide findings and caveats: Ophthalmopathy and stable hyperthyroidism were discriminated by a 13-signature model, with around 88% sensitivity and 81.08% specificity.

This clonotype was seen at least ten times. The antigen remains undetermined. The length of the CDR3 is 13 residues. Trimming took 0 bases from V and 6 from J, leaving 11 bases between them. The germline V gene has CDR1 SQVTM and CDR2 ANQGSEA. As the template, RNA transcripts were used to amplify TCR beta CDR3 regions. After a first-round RT-PCR with HTBI primers, a second-round multiplex PCR was run. MiXCR was run by TCRdb on the multiplex PCR reads, yielding one entry per CDR3 protein. This table has 300,000 to 400,000 distinct CDR3 sequences, 17% appearing once. V gene TRBV29-1 combines with J gene TRBJ1-2; the D is unclear. The specimen was peripheral blood. The receptor was isolated from an adult man with Graves' ophthalmopathy. The CDR3 nucleotides are TGCAGCGTTGAAGATTCTCTTGTAGATGGCTACACCTTC. It is translated as CSVEDSLVDGYTF.